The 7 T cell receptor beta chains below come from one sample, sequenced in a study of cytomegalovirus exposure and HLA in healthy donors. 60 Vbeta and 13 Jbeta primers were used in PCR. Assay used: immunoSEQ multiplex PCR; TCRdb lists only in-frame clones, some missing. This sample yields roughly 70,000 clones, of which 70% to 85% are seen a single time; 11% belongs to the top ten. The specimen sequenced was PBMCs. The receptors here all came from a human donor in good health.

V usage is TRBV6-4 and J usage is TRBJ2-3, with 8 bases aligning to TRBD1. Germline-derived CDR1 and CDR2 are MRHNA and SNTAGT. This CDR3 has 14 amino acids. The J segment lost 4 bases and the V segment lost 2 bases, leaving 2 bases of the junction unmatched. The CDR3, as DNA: TGTGCCAGCAGTGACACGACAGGGGCAGATACGCAGTATTTT. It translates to CASSDTTGADTQYF.

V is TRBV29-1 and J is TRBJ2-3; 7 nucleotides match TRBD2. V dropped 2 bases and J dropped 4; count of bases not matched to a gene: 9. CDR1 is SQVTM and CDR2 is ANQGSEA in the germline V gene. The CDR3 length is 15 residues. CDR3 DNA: TGCAGCGTTGAACTCTTGGGGGGGGTCCCAGATACGCAGTATTTT. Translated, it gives CSVELLGGVPDTQYF.

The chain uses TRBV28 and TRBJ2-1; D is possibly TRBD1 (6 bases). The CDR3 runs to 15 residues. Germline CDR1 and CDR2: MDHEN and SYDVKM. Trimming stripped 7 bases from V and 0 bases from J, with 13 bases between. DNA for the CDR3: TGTGCCAGCAACCAGGGGTCGCCCTCCTACAATGAGCAGTTCTTC. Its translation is CASNQGSPSYNEQFF.

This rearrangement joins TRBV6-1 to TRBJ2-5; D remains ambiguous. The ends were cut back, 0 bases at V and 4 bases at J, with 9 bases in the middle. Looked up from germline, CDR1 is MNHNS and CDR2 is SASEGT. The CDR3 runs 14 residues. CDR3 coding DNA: TGTGCCAGCAGTGAAGCGGAGAACCGAGAGACCCAGTACTTC. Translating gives CASSEAENRETQYF.

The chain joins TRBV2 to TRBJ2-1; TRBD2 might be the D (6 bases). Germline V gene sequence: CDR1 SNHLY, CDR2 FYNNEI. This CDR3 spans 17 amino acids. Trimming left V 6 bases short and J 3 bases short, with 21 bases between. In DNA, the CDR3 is TGTGCCAGCAGCCCTTATTTTGGCGGGACGATCTACAATGAGCAGTTCTTC. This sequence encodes CASSPYFGGTIYNEQFF.

This chain's CDR3 is CAWSTGLGNQPQHF. In DNA form, the CDR3 reads TGTGCCTGGAGTACTGGGCTTGGCAATCAGCCCCAGCATTTT. The J gene is TRBJ1-5, the V gene TRBV30; D gene unclear. Trimming took off 2 bases at V and 2 bases at J, with 10 bases between the two ends. This CDR3 is 14 amino acids long. Germline V gene sequence: CDR1 GTSNPN, CDR2 SVGIG (reference sequence).

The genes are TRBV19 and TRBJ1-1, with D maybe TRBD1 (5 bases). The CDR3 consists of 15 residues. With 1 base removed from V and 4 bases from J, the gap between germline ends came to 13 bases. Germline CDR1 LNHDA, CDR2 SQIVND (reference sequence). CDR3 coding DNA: TGTGCCAGTAGTATAGGGGGCCTGGAGGGCACTGAAGCTTTCTTT. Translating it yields CASSIGGLEGTEAFF.